This T cell receptor (beta chain) stems from a study of blood T cell repertoires in COVID-19. Across the study: Specimens from acute and convalescent COVID-19 originated in the United States, Italy and Spain.

Libraries were prepared by immunoSEQ multiplex PCR; TCRdb keeps only in-frame clonotypes and omits some of them. Of more than 140,000 clones detected, around nine tenths appear once; the ten largest clones hold about 1.5%. V lost 3 bases, J lost 4 bases, and 10 bases lay in between. The CDR3 contains 14 residues. The germline CDR1 and CDR2 sequences are SGHRS and YFSETQ. This TCR came from a woman aged 60 to 75 with acute or convalescent COVID-19. The chain is built from TRBV5-1 and TRBJ2-2, with TRBD2 as a possible D gene (7 bases). Sequencing was carried out using peripheral blood. The chain's CDR3 is CASSSAGATGELFF. In DNA, the CDR3 is TGCGCCAGCAGCTCGGCGGGGGCCACCGGGGAGCTGTTTTTT.